A selection of T cell receptor beta chains follows, all from one sample in a study of radiation and T cells in renal cell carcinoma. Method: immunoSEQ multiplex PCR; TCRdb's copy keeps in-frame clones and lacks some. There are fewer than 25,000 clones in the sample; around 49% occur only once, and 16% lies in the top ten. The sequencing used tumor tissue, collected from a patient whose treatment included radiotherapy and nephrectomy. The receptors shown here come from a woman aged 50 to 65 with renal cell carcinoma. CDR3s include the opening cysteine and the closing phenylalanine or tryptophan. D genes are given only for firm matches.

13,-,TRBV7-3,TRBJ2-5,CASSMTPQETQYF
15,-,TRBV19,TRBJ2-1,CASSMDSSLYNEQFF
13,TRBD1,TRBV29-1,TRBJ1-2,CSVGDSVNYGYTF
17,-,TRBV11-2,TRBJ1-4,CASSLGIITDKNEKLFF
11,-,TRBV6-5,TRBJ2-7,CASRRLYEQYF
13,-,TRBV2,TRBJ2-2,CASSEGNTGELFF
15,-,TRBV18,TRBJ1-5,CASSPGRVSNQPQHF
15,-,TRBV7-2,TRBJ1-2,CASSLLPGQNYGYTF
12,-,TRBV25-1,TRBJ2-5,CATTTVQETQYF
15,TRBD1,TRBV2,TRBJ2-7,CASREPGQGAREQYF
12,-,TRBV19,TRBJ1-1,CASSIPGRLAFF
14,-,TRBV4-1,TRBJ1-2,CASSQDIGSYGYTF
15,-,TRBV18,TRBJ2-5,CASSPLILTQETQYF
13,TRBD1,TRBV5-1,TRBJ1-2,CASSSGTGEGYTF
13,-,TRBV13,TRBJ2-2,CASSLQQSWELFF
16,TRBD2,TRBV7-9,TRBJ2-3,CASSPRPGGAGDTQYF
15,TRBD1,TRBV12-5,TRBJ1-4,CASGTIQGATEKLFF
14,-,TRBV6-1,TRBJ1-1,CASSEGTWNTEAFF
13,TRBD2,TRBV30,TRBJ2-7,CAWSVLGEGEQYF
15,-,TRBV2,TRBJ1-2,CASRKDNPTNYGYTF
14,TRBD1,TRBV6-5,TRBJ2-7,CASSEIGQGYEQYF
12,-,TRBV5-3,TRBJ1-2,CARSLAGNGYTF
16,-,TRBV7-9,TRBJ1-2,CASSQGSGTENYGYTF
15,TRBD1,TRBV6-5,TRBJ1-1,CASSEPTGGDTEAFF
15,-,TRBV4-1,TRBJ1-4,CASSPQQGFKEKLFF
18,TRBD2,TRBV4-2,TRBJ2-3,CASSLMGTSGGTVDTQYF
15,-,TRBV19,TRBJ2-7,CASGTGGGITYEQYF
15,TRBD1,TRBV30,TRBJ1-1,CAWSVPPGGDTEAFF
16,TRBD1,TRBV18,TRBJ1-4,CASSPSQGDRGEKLFF
15,-,TRBV6-5,TRBJ2-3,CASSYRFPSLDTQYF
15,TRBD2,TRBV5-4,TRBJ2-7,CASSLGLADPYEQYF
15,-,TRBV27,TRBJ2-7,CASSPRIERTYEQYF